This is a list of T cell receptor beta chains from one sample in a study of CD8 T cells in Susac syndrome. TCRdb redid the calling of the immunoSEQ multiplex PCR reads with MiXCR, one entry per CDR3 protein. The sample includes a few hundred thousand distinct CDR3 sequences, 89% of them seen just once. Sample: CD8+ T cells from PBMCs. The receptor set was obtained from a human donor with multiple sclerosis. CDR3s include the opening cysteine and the closing phenylalanine or tryptophan. A D gene is named only where the DNA matches it firmly. Not every row has a clone size; where given, it reads once, few, many or a size class.

TRBD2	TRBV2	NA	TRBJ2-7	CASGGGSGGPLEEQYF	TGTGCCAGCGGTGGCGGCAGCGGGGGGCCGCTTGAAGAGCAGTACTTC
NA	TRBV21-1	NA	TRBJ1-1	CASSMAGWDFAEAFF	TGTGCCAGCAGCATGGCCGGGTGGGATTTCGCTGAAGCTTTCTTT
NA	TRBV5-4	NA	TRBJ2-7	CASSPGPSEYEQYF	TGTGCCAGCAGCCCAGGGCCATCAGAATACGAGCAGTACTTC
NA	TRBV27	NA	TRBJ2-5	CASSLWPGDQETQYF	TGTGCCAGCAGTTTATGGCCAGGAGACCAAGAGACCCAGTACTTC
NA	TRBV27	NA	TRBJ2-7	CASRTQGGSYEQYF	TGTGCCAGCAGGACACAGGGGGGGTCCTACGAGCAGTACTTC
NA	TRBV5-8	once	TRBJ1-1	CASSPGVAGEGFF	TGTGCCAGCAGCCCTGGGGTTGCGGGGGAAGGCTTCTTT
NA	TRBV20-1	NA	TRBJ1-6	CSARPRGGYNSPLHF	TGCAGTGCTAGACCCCGGGGGGGGTATAATTCACCCCTCCACTTT
NA	TRBV12-3/TRBV12-4	NA	TRBJ2-5	CASSQTAGEETQYF	TGTGCCAGCAGCCAGACAGCCGGAGAAGAGACCCAGTACTTC
NA	TRBV25-1	NA	TRBJ2-1	CASSEFVGGDQFF	TGTGCCAGCAGTGAATTCGTAGGCGGGGACCAGTTCTTC
TRBD2	TRBV29-1	NA	TRBJ2-3	CSVAGLLLAASTDTQYF	TGCAGCGTTGCCGGCCTCTTACTAGCGGCTAGCACAGATACGCAGTATTTT
NA	TRBV6-6	NA	TRBJ2-3	CASNPRPGRTDTQYF	TGTGCCAGCAATCCCCGACCGGGGAGAACAGATACGCAGTATTTT
NA	TRBV4-3	NA	TRBJ2-6	CASSPPASGANVLTF	TGCGCCAGCAGCCCCCCCGCCTCTGGGGCCAACGTCCTGACTTTC
TRBD1	TRBV12-3/TRBV12-4	NA	TRBJ2-5	CASSQTTGVIWETQYF	TGTGCCAGCAGTCAGACCACAGGGGTGATTTGGGAGACCCAGTACTTC
TRBD1	TRBV3-1	NA	TRBJ2-5	CASSPDRVSGETQYF	TGTGCCAGCAGCCCCGACAGGGTTTCTGGGGAGACCCAGTACTTC
NA	TRBV14	NA	TRBJ2-3	CASSLDSADTQYF	TGTGCCAGCAGCCTTGACTCCGCGGATACGCAGTATTTT
NA	TRBV20-1	NA	TRBJ1-5	CSARGPTAASNQPQHF	TGCAGTGCTAGAGGCCCGACAGCGGCTAGCAATCAGCCCCAGCATTTT
NA	TRBV21-1	NA	TRBJ2-7	CASSKLRMGQTPDYEQYF	TGTGCCAGCAGCAAGCTCCGGATGGGACAGACACCGGACTACGAGCAGTACTTC
NA	TRBV20-1	NA	TRBJ2-1	CGLGRVTYNEQFF	TGCGGCCTAGGCAGGGTAACGTACAATGAGCAGTTCTTC
NA	TRBV3-1	NA	TRBJ1-2	CASSPSTVANYGYTF	TGTGCCAGCAGCCCTTCCACAGTGGCTAACTATGGCTACACCTTC
NA	TRBV7-9	NA	TRBJ2-2	CASSFNPAGDTPNTGELFF	TGTGCCAGCAGCTTCAATCCGGCCGGGGACACCCCGAACACCGGGGAGCTGTTTTTT
TRBD2	TRBV15	NA	TRBJ2-7	CATSPGGGVFSYEQYF	TGTGCCACCAGCCCGGGGGGGGGAGTCTTCTCCTACGAGCAGTACTTC
NA	TRBV12-5	NA	TRBJ2-1	CASAQTPTSYNEQFF	TGTGCTAGTGCGCAAACCCCGACTAGTTACAATGAGCAGTTCTTC
NA	TRBV10-3	NA	TRBJ2-1	CAISVVVRDEQFF	TGTGCCATCAGTGTAGTTGTGAGAGATGAGCAGTTCTTC
TRBD1	TRBV6-5	NA	TRBJ1-2	CASSLTGQVKGYTF	TGTGCCAGCAGTCTCACGGGACAGGTGAAGGGCTACACCTTC
NA	TRBV4-3	NA	TRBJ2-6	CASSQEQSGANVLTF	TGCGCCAGCAGCCAAGAGCAGTCTGGGGCCAACGTCCTGACTTTC
NA	TRBV30	NA	TRBJ1-2	CAWIPDRGGYTF	TGTGCCTGGATCCCGGATAGGGGAGGCTACACCTTC
TRBD1	TRBV24-1	NA	TRBJ1-2	CATSHWTGGDYGYTF	TGTGCCACCAGTCACTGGACAGGGGGTGACTATGGCTACACCTTC
TRBD2	TRBV18	few	TRBJ2-3	CASSPRTSGRTDTQYF	TGTGCCAGCTCACCTCGGACTAGCGGACGCACAGATACGCAGTATTTT
NA	TRBV4-3	NA	TRBJ2-3	CASSQLPGSSADTQYF	TGCGCCAGCAGCCAACTACCCGGGAGTTCTGCAGATACGCAGTATTTT
NA	TRBV6-5	NA	TRBJ2-1	CASYPDEDNEQFF	TGTGCCAGCTATCCGGATGAGGACAATGAGCAGTTCTTC
NA	TRBV29-1	NA	TRBJ2-1	CSAEGVATSSYNEQFF	TGCAGCGCCGAGGGTGTGGCGACAAGCTCCTACAATGAGCAGTTCTTC
NA	TRBV28	NA	TRBJ2-5	CASSPDSPGDQETQYF	TGTGCCAGCAGTCCCGACAGCCCGGGGGACCAAGAGACCCAGTACTTC
NA	TRBV9	NA	TRBJ2-7	CASSPPESTGTETYEQYF	TGTGCCAGCAGCCCGCCCGAGAGTACCGGGACCGAAACCTACGAGCAGTACTTC
NA	TRBV7-2	few	TRBJ2-1	CASSSNNEQFF	TGTGCCAGCAGCTCCAACAATGAGCAGTTCTTC
NA	TRBV29-1	NA	TRBJ1-3	CSVLLQSSGNTIYF	TGCAGCGTGCTGCTACAGAGCTCTGGAAACACCATATATTTT
TRBD2	TRBV11-2	NA	TRBJ2-3	CASRAREGTDTQYF	TGTGCCAGCCGAGCGCGGGAGGGCACAGATACGCAGTATTTT
NA	TRBV14	NA	TRBJ2-5	CASSQGFPETQYF	TGTGCCAGCAGCCAAGGGTTCCCAGAGACCCAGTACTTC
NA	TRBV24-1	NA	TRBJ1-5	CATSVGNQPQHF	TGTGCCACCTCCGTGGGCAATCAGCCCCAGCATTTT
NA	TRBV6-2/TRBV6-3	NA	TRBJ2-2	CATRGGPNTGELFF	TGTGCCACCCGTGGGGGGCCGAACACCGGGGAGCTGTTTTTT
NA	TRBV4-3	NA	TRBJ1-1	CASSQGGGGTEAFF	TGCGCCAGCAGCCAAGGTGGCGGTGGCACTGAAGCTTTCTTT
NA	TRBV3-1	NA	TRBJ2-1	CASSQRGALILREQFF	TGTGCCAGCAGCCAGAGGGGAGCCCTAATACTACGGGAGCAGTTCTTC
NA	TRBV28	NA	TRBJ2-7	CASRPVGGIAYEQYF	TGTGCCAGCAGGCCTGTAGGCGGTATCGCCTACGAGCAGTACTTC
NA	TRBV30	NA	TRBJ2-2	CAWNLGSPTGELFF	TGTGCCTGGAACCTCGGGAGCCCCACCGGGGAGCTGTTTTTT
NA	TRBV6-1	few	TRBJ1-6	CASSEEGSGSPLHF	TGTGCCAGCAGTGAAGAGGGAAGCGGTTCACCCCTCCACTTT
NA	TRBV15	NA	TRBJ1-2	CATSRGTQVSDGYTF	TGTGCCACCAGCAGAGGGACCCAGGTTTCCGATGGCTACACCTTC
NA	TRBV5-1	NA	TRBJ2-3	CASSLETYF	TGCGCCAGCAGCTTGGAGACGTATTTT